This T cell receptor beta chain stems from a study of blood T cell repertoires in COVID-19. CDR3 length: 15 amino acids. The germline CDR1 and CDR2 sequences are ENHRY and SYGVKD. V gave up 6 bases and J gave up 5 bases; unmatched junction bases: 7. Produced via immunoSEQ multiplex PCR; TCRdb's table is partial and in-frame only. The sample has roughly 150,000 clones; around nine tenths are singletons. The sequencing sample was made of peripheral blood. This receptor was identified in a man aged 45 to 65 who had recovered from COVID-19. V usage is TRBV10-3 and J usage is TRBJ1-4, with 9 bases fitting TRBD1. DNA for the CDR3: TGTGCCATCAGAGAAGAGGGACAGGGAAATGAAAAACTGTTTTTT. Encoded protein: CAIREEGQGNEKLFF.